This is a list of T cell receptor beta chains from one sample in a study of T cells in localized non-small cell lung cancer. TCRdb's copy holds only in-frame clones and misses some; the assay was immunoSEQ multiplex PCR. Of 9,500 to 10,000 clones listed, less than 45% are singletons. Sample: lymph node tissue, taken before any cancer treatment. The receptor set was obtained from a woman between 35 and 75 years old with stage I lung adenocarcinoma. Both conserved end residues are part of each CDR3. Each record gives: CDR3 length, V gene, CDR3 protein.

len: 16
v_gene: TRBV6-8
CDR3aa: CASSYGLAGNTGELFF

len: 13
v_gene: TRBV9
CDR3aa: CASSHGGNTEAFF

len: 14
v_gene: TRBV11-3
CDR3aa: CASSRWSLNTEAFF

len: 17
v_gene: TRBV6-8
CDR3aa: CASSYALPTGEGQPQHF

len: 13
v_gene: TRBV30
CDR3aa: CAWTDRWNTEAFF

len: 13
v_gene: TRBV19
CDR3aa: CASSIQGDYGYTF

len: 13
v_gene: TRBV19
CDR3aa: CASSRFGGNTIYF

len: 15
v_gene: TRBV6-8
CDR3aa: CASTRHAGSKDTQYF

len: 14
v_gene: TRBV6-8
CDR3aa: CASSYKGDHNEQFF

len: 14
v_gene: TRBV5-1
CDR3aa: CASRPGFGSYEQYF

len: 13
v_gene: TRBV6-8
CDR3aa: CASSYGQTREQYF

len: 14
v_gene: TRBV11-3
CDR3aa: CASTYSGAGNEQYF

len: 15
v_gene: TRBV10-3
CDR3aa: CAIRQGNAMNTEAFF

len: 14
v_gene: TRBV18
CDR3aa: CASSPDMGNTEAFF

len: 15
v_gene: TRBV6-8
CDR3aa: CAIREIQGPSGGYTF

len: 13
v_gene: TRBV28
CDR3aa: CASSLREIYGYTF

len: 16
v_gene: TRBV19
CDR3aa: CASNPQNGVTNQPQHF

len: 15
v_gene: TRBV28
CDR3aa: CASGTPGITNEKLFF

len: 13
v_gene: TRBV19
CDR3aa: CASSTQGGEPQHF

len: 16
v_gene: TRBV19
CDR3aa: CASSRDMGPGGYEQYF

len: 16
v_gene: TRBV6-8
CDR3aa: CASTKPGGTSGNTIYF

len: 17
v_gene: TRBV12-5
CDR3aa: CASGLISGGLGTGELFF

len: 15
v_gene: TRBV19
CDR3aa: CASSLQGAGAGELFF

len: 14
v_gene: TRBV2
CDR3aa: CATGRTNPGDEQYF

len: 12
v_gene: TRBV6-8
CDR3aa: CATGERVYGYTF

len: 14
v_gene: TRBV11-1
CDR3aa: CASSLSGRNTEAFF

len: 15
v_gene: TRBV7-6
CDR3aa: CASSLDGGSTDTQYF

len: 16
v_gene: TRBV19
CDR3aa: CASSSATEMLNEKLFF

len: 14
v_gene: TRBV19
CDR3aa: CASSIVDKTYEQYF

len: 13
v_gene: TRBV9
CDR3aa: CASSLDGGTEAFF

len: 16
v_gene: TRBV19
CDR3aa: CASSNVGTVSGNTIYF

len: 19
v_gene: TRBV11-3
CDR3aa: CASSLVLSRRHSGANVLTF

len: 13
v_gene: TRBV19
CDR3aa: CASSMGTLNEQFF

len: 12
v_gene: TRBV2
CDR3aa: CAGGLGPETQYF

len: 13
v_gene: TRBV30
CDR3aa: CAWMPSGVYEQYF

len: 14
v_gene: TRBV19
CDR3aa: CATRPGQETDTQYF

len: 15
v_gene: TRBV6-8
CDR3aa: CASSYGGGNPQPQHF

len: 16
v_gene: TRBV19
CDR3aa: CASSKTGTGGTDTQYF

len: 15
v_gene: TRBV6-8
CDR3aa: CASSRQGATTDTQYF

len: 16
v_gene: TRBV11-3
CDR3aa: CASSLVEGTAKNIQYF

len: 14
v_gene: TRBV9
CDR3aa: CASSYLGGPGEQYF

len: 16
v_gene: TRBV6-8
CDR3aa: CASSVRGGPSNQPQHF

len: 15
v_gene: TRBV19
CDR3aa: CASSIGRQLSYEQYF

len: 14
v_gene: TRBV18
CDR3aa: CASSPLQGGYEQYF

len: 15
v_gene: TRBV19
CDR3aa: CASSIEGAHDYGYTF

len: 17
v_gene: TRBV11-3
CDR3aa: CASSWRDRGREGTEAFF

len: 15
v_gene: TRBV6-8
CDR3aa: CASSYRGTSTDTQYF

len: 13
v_gene: TRBV19
CDR3aa: CASSIDFKNIQYF

len: 16
v_gene: TRBV14
CDR3aa: CASSQISASSGNTIYF

len: 16
v_gene: TRBV19
CDR3aa: CASSTQRQGGRNTIYF

len: 13
v_gene: TRBV9
CDR3aa: CASSVQGSYGYTF